The TCR beta chain under discussion was sequenced for a study of vaccination effects on CD4 cells after COVID-19. Across the whole study: Post-vaccine sampling took place a median of 72 days after the second dose.

Sequencing was preceded by expansion of antigen-specific CD4+ T cells with viral peptide pools in the ViraFEST assay. Upon completion of 10 days in culture, CD4+ T cells were isolated. Participants got two doses of BNT162b2 or mRNA-1273 vaccine. Cultures had half their medium replaced with IL-2 medium on days 3 and 7. The data were produced by immunoSEQ multiplex PCR, yet TCRdb's version contains in-frame clones alone and is incomplete. The sample lists about 64,000 clones, roughly 78% occurring once. Deletions cut 3 bases from V and 7 bases from J, with 12 bases between. This CDR3 has 13 residues. The germline CDR1 and CDR2 sequences are MNHNY and SVGAGI (reference sequence). A note on this clone: Its target is not known.

The sequence was obtained from a human donor who received a COVID-19 vaccine. The material sequenced was CD4+ T cells from PBMCs cultured with HCoV-OC43 spike peptides, taken after COVID-19 vaccination. Subset defined: HCoV-OC43 spike overlapping peptide pool stimulation. The gene calls are TRBV6-6 and TRBJ1-1; the D gene is possibly TRBD1 (6 bases). The CDR3 nucleotides are TGTGCCAGCAGTTATACAGGGAGCGTTGAAGCTTTCTTT. Protein sequence: CASSYTGSVEAFF.